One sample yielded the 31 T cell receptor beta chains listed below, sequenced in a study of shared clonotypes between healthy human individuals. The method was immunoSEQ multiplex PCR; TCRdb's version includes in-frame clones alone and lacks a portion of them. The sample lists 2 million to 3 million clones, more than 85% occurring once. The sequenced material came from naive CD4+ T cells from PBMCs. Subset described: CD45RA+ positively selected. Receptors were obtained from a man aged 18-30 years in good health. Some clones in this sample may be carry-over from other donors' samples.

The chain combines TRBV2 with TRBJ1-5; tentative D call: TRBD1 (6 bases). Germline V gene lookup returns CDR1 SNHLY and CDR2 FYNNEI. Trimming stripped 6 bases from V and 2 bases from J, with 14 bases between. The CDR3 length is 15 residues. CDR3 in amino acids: CASRRREGGNQPQHF. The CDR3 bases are TGTGCCAGCAGACGACGAGAGGGGGGCAATCAGCCCCAGCATTTT.

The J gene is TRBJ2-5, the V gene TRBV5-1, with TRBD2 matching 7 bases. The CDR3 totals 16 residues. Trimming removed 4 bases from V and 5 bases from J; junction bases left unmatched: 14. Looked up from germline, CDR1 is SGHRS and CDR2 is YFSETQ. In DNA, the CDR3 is TGCGCCAGCAGCCGCATAGGACTAGAGGGGTCGGAGACCCAGTACTTC. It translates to CASSRIGLEGSETQYF.

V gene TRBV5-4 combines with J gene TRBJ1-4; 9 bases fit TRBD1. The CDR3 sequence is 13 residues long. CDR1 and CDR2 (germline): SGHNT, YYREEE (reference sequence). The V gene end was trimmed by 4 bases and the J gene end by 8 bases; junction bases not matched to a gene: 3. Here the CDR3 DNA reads TGTGCCAGCAGCCGGACAGGGGAAGAAAAACTGTTTTTT. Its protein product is CASSRTGEEKLFF.

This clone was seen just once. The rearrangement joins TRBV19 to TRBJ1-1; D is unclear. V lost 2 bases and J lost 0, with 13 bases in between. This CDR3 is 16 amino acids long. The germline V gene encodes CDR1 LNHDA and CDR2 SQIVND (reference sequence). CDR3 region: CASSIPRSTMNTEAFF. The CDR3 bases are TGTGCCAGTAGTATACCCCGCAGTACCATGAACACTGAAGCTTTCTTT. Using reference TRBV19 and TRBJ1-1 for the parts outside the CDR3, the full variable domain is DGGITQSPKYLFRKEGQNVTLSCEQNLNHDAMYWYRQDPGQGLRLIYYSQIVNDFQKGDIAEGYSVSREKKESFPLTVTSAQKNPTAFYLCASSIPRSTMNTEAFFGQGTRLTVV.

CDR3: CASIGRGDSNTEAFF. The CDR3 DNA reads TGTGCCAGCATTGGGCGGGGCGATTCGAACACTGAAGCTTTCTTT. This chain uses TRBV2 with TRBJ1-1; D is possibly TRBD1 (5 bases). Per the germline V gene, CDR1 is SNHLY and CDR2 is FYNNEI. Trimming removed 7 bases from V and 1 base from J, with 16 bases in between. The CDR3 has 15 residues.

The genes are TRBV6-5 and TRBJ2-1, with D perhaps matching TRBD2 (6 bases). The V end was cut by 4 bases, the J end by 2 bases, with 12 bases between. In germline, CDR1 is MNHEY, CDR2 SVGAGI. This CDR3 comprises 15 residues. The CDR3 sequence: CASSSRGGAYNEQFF. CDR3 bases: TGTGCCAGCAGTTCCCGCGGAGGGGCCTACAATGAGCAGTTCTTC.

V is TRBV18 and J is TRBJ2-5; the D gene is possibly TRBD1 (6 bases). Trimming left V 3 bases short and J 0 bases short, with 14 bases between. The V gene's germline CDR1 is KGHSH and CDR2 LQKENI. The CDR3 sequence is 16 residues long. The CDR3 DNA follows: TGTGCCAGCTCACCTGGGACACTTGCGTACCAAGAGACCCAGTACTTC. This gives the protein CASSPGTLAYQETQYF. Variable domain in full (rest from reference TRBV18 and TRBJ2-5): NAGVMQNPRHLVRRRGQEARLRCSPMKGHSHVYWYRQLPEEGLKFMVYLQKENIIDESGMPKERFSAEFPKEGPSILRIQQVVRGDSAAYFCASSPGTLAYQETQYFGPGTRLLVL.

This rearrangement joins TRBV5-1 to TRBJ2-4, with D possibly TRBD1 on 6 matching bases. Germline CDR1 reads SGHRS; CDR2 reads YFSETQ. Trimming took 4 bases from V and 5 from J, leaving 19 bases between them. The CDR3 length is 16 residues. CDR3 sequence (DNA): TGCGCCAGCAGCCCCGAGCCCCGAACAGGGCAAAACATTCAGTACTTC. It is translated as CASSPEPRTGQNIQYF.

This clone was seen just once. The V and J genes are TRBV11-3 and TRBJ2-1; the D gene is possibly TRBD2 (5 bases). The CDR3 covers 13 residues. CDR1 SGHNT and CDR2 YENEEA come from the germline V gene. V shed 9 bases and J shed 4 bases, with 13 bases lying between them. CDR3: CASGSGPYNEQFF. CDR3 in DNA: TGTGCCAGTGGGAGCGGTCCTTACAATGAGCAGTTCTTC. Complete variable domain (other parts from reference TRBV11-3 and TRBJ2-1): EAGVVQSPRYKIIEKKQPVAFWCNPISGHNTLYWYLQNLGQGPELLIRYENEEAVDDSQLPKDRFSAERLKGVDSTLKIQPAELGDSAVYLCASGSGPYNEQFFGPGTRLTVL.

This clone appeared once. CDR3 sequence (DNA): TGTGCCAGCAGTATCGGACAGGGATGGATTCAGCCCCAGCATTTT. The encoded protein is CASSIGQGWIQPQHF. The rearrangement uses TRBV28 and TRBJ1-5, with 8 bases matching TRBD1. There are 15 residues in the CDR3. The germline CDR1 and CDR2 sequences are MDHEN and SYDVKM. Unmatched junction bases numbered 9, after V lost 5 bases and J lost 6 bases.

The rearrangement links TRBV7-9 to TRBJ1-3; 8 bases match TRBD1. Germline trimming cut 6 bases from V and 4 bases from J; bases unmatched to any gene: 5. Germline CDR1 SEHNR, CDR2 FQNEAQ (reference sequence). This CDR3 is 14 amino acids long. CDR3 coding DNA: TGTGCCAGCAGTAACAGACAGGGGGGAAACACCATATATTTT. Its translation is CASSNRQGGNTIYF.

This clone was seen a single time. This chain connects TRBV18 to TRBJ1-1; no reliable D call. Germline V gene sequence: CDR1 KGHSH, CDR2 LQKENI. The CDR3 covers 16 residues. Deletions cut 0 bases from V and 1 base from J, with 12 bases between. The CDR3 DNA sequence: TGTGCCAGCTCACCACCCTACACGAACGCGAACACTGAAGCTTTCTTT. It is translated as CASSPPYTNANTEAFF.

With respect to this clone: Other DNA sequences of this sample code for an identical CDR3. This CDR3 reads CASSSGQAGNTIYF. The CDR3 DNA reads as TGTGCCAGCAGCTCAGGACAGGCTGGAAACACCATATATTTT. J is TRBJ1-3 and V is TRBV28, with 7 nucleotides matching TRBD1. With V trimmed by 6 bases and J by 2 bases, 4 bases remained unmatched. The germline V gene encodes CDR1 MDHEN and CDR2 SYDVKM. The CDR3 runs to 14 residues.

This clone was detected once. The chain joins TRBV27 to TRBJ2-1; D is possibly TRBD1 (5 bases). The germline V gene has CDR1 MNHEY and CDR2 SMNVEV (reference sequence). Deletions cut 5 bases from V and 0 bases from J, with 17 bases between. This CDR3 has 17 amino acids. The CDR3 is CASSPMDTWSSYNEQFF. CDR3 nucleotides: TGTGCCAGCAGTCCGATGGACACCTGGAGCTCCTACAATGAGCAGTTCTTC.

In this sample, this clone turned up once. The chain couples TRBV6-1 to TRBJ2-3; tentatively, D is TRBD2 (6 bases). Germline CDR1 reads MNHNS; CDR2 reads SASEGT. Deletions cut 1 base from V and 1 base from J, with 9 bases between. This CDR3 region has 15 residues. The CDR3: CASSEDRRGTDTQYF. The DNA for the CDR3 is TGTGCCAGCAGTGAAGATCGGAGGGGCACAGATACGCAGTATTTT.

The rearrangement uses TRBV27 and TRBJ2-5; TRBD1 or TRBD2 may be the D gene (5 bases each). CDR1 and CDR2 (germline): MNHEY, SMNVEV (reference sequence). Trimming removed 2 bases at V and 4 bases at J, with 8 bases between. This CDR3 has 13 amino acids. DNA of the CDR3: TGTGCCAGCAGTTTAAAAGGGACAGAGACCCAGTACTTC. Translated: CASSLKGTETQYF.

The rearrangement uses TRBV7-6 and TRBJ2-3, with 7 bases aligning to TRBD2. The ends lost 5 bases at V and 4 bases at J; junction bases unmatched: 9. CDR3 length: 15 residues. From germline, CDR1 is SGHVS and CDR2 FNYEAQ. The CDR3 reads CASSRGQRGPDTQYF. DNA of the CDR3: TGTGCCAGCAGCCGTGGGCAGCGGGGACCAGATACGCAGTATTTT.

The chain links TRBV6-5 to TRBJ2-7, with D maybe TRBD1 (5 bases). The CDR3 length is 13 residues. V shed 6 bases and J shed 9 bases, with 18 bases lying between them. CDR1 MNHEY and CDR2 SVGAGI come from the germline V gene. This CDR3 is CASRRPAGPGQYF. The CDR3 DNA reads TGTGCCAGCAGACGCCCTGCAGGGCCGGGGCAGTACTTC.

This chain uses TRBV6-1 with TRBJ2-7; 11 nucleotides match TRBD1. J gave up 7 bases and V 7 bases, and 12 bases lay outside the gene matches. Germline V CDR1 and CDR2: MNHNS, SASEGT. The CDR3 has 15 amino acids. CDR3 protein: CASIGRTGGLGEQYF. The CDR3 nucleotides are TGTGCCAGCATCGGAAGGACAGGGGGCTTAGGAGAGCAGTACTTC.

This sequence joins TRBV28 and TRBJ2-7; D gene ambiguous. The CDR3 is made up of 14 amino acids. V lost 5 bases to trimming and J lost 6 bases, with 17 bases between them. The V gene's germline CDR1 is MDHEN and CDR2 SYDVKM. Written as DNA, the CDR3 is TGTGCCAGCAGTCCTAGGAGTCGGTCCCCCGAGCAGTACTTC. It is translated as CASSPRSRSPEQYF. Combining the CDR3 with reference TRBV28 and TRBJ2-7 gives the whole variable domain DVKVTQSSRYLVKRTGEKVFLECVQDMDHENMFWYRQDPGLGLRLIYFSYDVKMKEKGDIPEGYSVSREKKERFSLILESASTNQTSMYLCASSPRSRSPEQYFGPGTRLTVT.

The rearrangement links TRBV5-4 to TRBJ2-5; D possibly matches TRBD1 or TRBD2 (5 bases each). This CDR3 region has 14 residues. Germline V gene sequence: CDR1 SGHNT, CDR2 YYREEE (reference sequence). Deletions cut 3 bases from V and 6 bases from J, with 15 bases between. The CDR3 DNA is TGTGCCAGCAGCTCTGCTGAGGGGCTGAAGACCCAGTACTTC. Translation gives CASSSAEGLKTQYF. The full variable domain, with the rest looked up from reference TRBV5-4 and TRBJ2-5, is ETGVTQSPTHLIKTRGQQVTLRCSSQSGHNTVSWYQQALGQGPQFIFQYYREEENGRGNFPPRFSGLQFPNYSSELNVNALELDDSALYLCASSSAEGLKTQYFGPGTRLLVL.

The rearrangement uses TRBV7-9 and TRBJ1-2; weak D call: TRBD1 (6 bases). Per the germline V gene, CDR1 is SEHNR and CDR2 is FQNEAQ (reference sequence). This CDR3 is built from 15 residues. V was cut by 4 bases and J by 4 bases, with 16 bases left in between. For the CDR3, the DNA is TGTGCCAGCAGCTCATCGGGACAAACCGGCTATGGCTACACCTTC. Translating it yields CASSSSGQTGYGYTF.

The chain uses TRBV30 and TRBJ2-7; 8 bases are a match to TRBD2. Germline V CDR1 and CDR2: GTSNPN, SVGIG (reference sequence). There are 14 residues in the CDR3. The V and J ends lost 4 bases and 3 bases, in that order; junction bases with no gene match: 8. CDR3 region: CAWNPAGVIYEQYF. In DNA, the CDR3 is TGTGCCTGGAATCCAGCGGGAGTGATCTACGAGCAGTACTTC.

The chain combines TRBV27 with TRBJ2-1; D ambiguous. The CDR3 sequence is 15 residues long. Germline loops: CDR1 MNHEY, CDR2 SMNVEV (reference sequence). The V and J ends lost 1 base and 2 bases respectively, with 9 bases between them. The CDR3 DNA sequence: TGTGCCAGCAGTTTATTTAGGGTACCCTACAATGAGCAGTTCTTC. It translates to CASSLFRVPYNEQFF.

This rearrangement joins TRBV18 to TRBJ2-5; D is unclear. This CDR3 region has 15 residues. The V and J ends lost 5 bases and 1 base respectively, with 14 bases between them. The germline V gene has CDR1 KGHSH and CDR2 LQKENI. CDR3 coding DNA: TGTGCCAGCTCATTAACGCGGACGGTCCAAGAGACCCAGTACTTC. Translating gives CASSLTRTVQETQYF.

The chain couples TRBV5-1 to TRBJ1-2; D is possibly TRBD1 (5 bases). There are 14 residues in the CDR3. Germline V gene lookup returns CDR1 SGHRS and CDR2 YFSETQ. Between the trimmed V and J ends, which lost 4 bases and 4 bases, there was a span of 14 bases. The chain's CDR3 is CASSPWTGTYGYTF. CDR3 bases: TGCGCCAGCAGCCCCTGGACCGGGACCTATGGCTACACCTTC.

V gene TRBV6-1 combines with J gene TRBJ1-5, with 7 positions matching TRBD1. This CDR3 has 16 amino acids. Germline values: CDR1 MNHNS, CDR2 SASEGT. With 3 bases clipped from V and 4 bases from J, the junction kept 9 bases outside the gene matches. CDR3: CASSDWGTAFNQPQHF. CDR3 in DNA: TGTGCCAGCAGTGATTGGGGGACAGCCTTTAATCAGCCCCAGCATTTT.

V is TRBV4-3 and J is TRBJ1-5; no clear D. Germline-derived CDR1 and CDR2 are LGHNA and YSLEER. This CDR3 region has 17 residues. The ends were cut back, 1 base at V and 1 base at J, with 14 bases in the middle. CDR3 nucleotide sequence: TGCGCCAGCAGCCAAGCTTGGGCCCCCCGGAGCAATCAGCCCCAGCATTTT. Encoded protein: CASSQAWAPRSNQPQHF.

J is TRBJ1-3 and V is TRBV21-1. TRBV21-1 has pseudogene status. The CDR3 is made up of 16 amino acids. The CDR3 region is CASSKEKASSGNTIYF. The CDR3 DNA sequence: TGTGCCAGCAGCAAAGAGAAGGCCTCCTCTGGAAACACCATATATTTT.

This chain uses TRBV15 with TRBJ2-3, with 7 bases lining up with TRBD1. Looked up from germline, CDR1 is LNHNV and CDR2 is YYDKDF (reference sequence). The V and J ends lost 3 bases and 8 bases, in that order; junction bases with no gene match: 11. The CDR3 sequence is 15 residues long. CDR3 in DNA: TGTGCCACCAGCAGGGAAAAATACAGGGGCTTTACGCAGTATTTT. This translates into CATSREKYRGFTQYF.

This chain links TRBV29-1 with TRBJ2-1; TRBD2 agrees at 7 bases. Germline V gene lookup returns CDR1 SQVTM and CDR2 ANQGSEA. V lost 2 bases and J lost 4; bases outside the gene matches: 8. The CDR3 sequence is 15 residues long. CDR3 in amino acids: CSVETRGSVYNEQFF. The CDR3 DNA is TGCAGCGTTGAAACGCGCGGGAGTGTATACAATGAGCAGTTCTTC.